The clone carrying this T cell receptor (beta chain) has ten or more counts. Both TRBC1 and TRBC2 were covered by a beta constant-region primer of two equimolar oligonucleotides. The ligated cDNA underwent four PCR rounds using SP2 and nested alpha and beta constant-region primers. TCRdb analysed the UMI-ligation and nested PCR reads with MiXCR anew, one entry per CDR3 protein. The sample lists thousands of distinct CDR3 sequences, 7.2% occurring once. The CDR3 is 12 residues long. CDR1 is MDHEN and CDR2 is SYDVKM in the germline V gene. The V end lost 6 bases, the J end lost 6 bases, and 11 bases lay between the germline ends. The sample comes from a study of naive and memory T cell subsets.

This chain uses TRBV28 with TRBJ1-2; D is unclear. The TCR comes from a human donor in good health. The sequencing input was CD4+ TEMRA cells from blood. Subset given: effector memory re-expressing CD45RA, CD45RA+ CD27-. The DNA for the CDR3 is TGTGCCAGCAGCTACAGCATGGATGGCTACACCTTC. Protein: CASSYSMDGYTF.